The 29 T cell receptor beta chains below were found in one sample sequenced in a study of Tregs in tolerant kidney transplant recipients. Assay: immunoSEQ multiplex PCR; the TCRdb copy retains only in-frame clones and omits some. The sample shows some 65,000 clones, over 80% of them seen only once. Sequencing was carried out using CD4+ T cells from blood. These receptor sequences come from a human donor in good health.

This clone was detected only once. The CDR3 is CASSLAEGTGTQYF. The CDR3 DNA reads TGTGCCAGCAGCTTAGCGGAGGGGACAGGGACCCAGTACTTC. The gene calls are TRBV7-2 and TRBJ2-5; 8 nucleotides agree with TRBD1. This CDR3 is built from 14 residues. V lost 0 bases, J lost 7 bases, and 4 bases stayed unmatched. Germline assignment: CDR1 SGHTA and CDR2 FQGNSA. Combining the CDR3 with reference TRBV7-2 and TRBJ2-5 gives the whole variable domain GAGVSQSPSNKVTEKGKDVELRCDPISGHTALYWYRQSLGQGLEFLIYFQGNSAPDKSGLPSDRFSAERTGGSVSTLTIQRTQQEDSAVYLCASSLAEGTGTQYFGPGTRLLVL.

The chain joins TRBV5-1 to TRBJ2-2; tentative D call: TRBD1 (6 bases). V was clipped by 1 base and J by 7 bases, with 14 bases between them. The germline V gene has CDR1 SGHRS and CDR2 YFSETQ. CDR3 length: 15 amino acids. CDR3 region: CASSLLQGNVGELFF. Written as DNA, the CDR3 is TGCGCCAGCAGCTTGTTACAGGGTAACGTCGGGGAGCTGTTTTTT.

CDR3 residues: CASSSPRGVSGRRQYF. CDR3 coding DNA: TGTGCCAGCAGCTCCCCCCGGGGGGTTAGCGGGAGGAGGCAGTACTTC. The V gene is TRBV7-9, the J gene TRBJ2-7, with 10 bases that match TRBD2. The CDR3 length is 16 residues. CDR1 is SEHNR and CDR2 is FQNEAQ in the germline V gene (reference sequence). J lost 9 bases, V lost 4 bases, and 15 bases had no gene match.

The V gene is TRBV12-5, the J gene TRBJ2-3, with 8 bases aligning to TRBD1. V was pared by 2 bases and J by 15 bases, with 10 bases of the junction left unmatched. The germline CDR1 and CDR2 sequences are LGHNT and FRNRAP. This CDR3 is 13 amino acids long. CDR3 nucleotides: TGTGCTAGTGGTTTGCAGCGGACAGGGCTGCATTATTTT. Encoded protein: CASGLQRTGLHYF. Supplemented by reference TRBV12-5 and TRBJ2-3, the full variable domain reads DARVTQTPRHKVTEMGQEVTMRCQPILGHNTVFWYRQTMMQGLELLAYFRNRAPLDDSGMPKDRFSAEMPDATLATLKIQPSEPRDSAVYFCASGLQRTGLHYFGPGTRLTVL.

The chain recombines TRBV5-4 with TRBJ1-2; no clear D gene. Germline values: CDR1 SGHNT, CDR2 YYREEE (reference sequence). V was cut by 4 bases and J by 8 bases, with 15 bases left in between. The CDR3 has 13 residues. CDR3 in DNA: TGTGCCAGCAGCCATCCCGGAGTTTGGGGCTACACCTTC. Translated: CASSHPGVWGYTF.

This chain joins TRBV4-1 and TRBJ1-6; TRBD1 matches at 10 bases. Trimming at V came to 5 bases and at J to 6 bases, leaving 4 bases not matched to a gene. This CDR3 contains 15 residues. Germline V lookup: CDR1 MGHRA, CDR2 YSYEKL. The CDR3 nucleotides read TGCGCCAGCAGCACCCGGGACAGGGGTAATTCACCCCTCCACTTT. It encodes CASSTRDRGNSPLHF.

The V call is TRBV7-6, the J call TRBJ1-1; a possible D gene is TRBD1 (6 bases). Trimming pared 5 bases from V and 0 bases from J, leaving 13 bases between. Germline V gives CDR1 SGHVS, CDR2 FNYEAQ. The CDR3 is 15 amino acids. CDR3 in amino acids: CASSRRQAVNTEAFF. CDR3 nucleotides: TGTGCCAGCAGCCGCAGACAGGCGGTGAACACTGAAGCTTTCTTT.

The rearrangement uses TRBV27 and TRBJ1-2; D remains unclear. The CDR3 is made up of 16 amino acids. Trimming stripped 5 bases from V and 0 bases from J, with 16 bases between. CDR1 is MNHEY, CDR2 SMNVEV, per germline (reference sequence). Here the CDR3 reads CASSPILFGPNYGYTF. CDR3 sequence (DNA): TGTGCCAGCAGTCCGATTTTGTTTGGGCCTAACTATGGCTACACCTTC.

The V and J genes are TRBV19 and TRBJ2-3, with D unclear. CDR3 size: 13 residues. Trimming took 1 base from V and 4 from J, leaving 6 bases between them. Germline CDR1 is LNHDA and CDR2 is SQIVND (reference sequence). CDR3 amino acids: CASSIAWADTQYF. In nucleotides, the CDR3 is TGTGCCAGTAGTATAGCCTGGGCAGATACGCAGTATTTT. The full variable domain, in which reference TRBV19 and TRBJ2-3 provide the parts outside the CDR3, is DGGITQSPKYLFRKEGQNVTLSCEQNLNHDAMYWYRQDPGQGLRLIYYSQIVNDFQKGDIAEGYSVSREKKESFPLTVTSAQKNPTAFYLCASSIAWADTQYFGPGTRLTVL.

This chain's CDR3 is CSAGGRGELFF. CDR3 nucleotide sequence: TGCAGCGCCGGAGGGCGGGGAGAACTGTTTTTT. The rearrangement joins TRBV29-1 to TRBJ1-4, with D unclear. CDR3 length equals 11 residues. The germline V gene has CDR1 SQVTM and CDR2 ANQGSEA. Trimming shortened V by 7 bases and J by 12 bases, and 15 bases separated the two germline ends. Together with reference TRBV29-1 and TRBJ1-4, the CDR3 gives the full variable domain: SAVISQKPSRDICQRGTSLTIQCQVDSQVTMMFWYRQQPGQSLTLIATANQGSEATYESGFVIDKFPISRPNLTFSTLTVSNMSPEDSSIYLCSAGGRGELFFGSGTQLSVL.

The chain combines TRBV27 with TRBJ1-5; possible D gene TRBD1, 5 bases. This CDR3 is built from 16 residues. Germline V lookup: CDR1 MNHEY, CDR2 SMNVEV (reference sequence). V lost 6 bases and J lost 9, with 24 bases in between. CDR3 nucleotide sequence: TGTGCCAGCAGCCGCCAATCACAGGCCCAGCTGGGGCCCCAGCATTTT. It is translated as CASSRQSQAQLGPQHF.

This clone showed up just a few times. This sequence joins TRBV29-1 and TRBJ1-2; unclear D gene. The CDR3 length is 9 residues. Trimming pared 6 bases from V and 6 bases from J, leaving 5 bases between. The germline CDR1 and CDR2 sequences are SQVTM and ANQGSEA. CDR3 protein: CSVDNGYTF. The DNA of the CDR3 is TGCAGCGTCGATAATGGCTACACCTTC. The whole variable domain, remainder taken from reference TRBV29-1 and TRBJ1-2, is SAVISQKPSRDICQRGTSLTIQCQVDSQVTMMFWYRQQPGQSLTLIATANQGSEATYESGFVIDKFPISRPNLTFSTLTVSNMSPEDSSIYLCSVDNGYTFGSGTRLTVV.

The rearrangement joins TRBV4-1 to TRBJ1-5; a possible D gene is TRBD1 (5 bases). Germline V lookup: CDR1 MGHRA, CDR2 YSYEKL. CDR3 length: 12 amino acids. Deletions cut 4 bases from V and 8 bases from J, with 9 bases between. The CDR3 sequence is CASSLGGEPQHF. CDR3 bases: TGCGCCAGCAGCCTCGGAGGGGAGCCCCAGCATTTT.

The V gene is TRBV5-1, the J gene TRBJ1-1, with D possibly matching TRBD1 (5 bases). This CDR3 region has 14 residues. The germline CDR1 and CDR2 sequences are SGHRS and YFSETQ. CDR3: CATRSQGWDTEAFF. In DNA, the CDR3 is TGCGCAACCCGAAGTCAGGGCTGGGACACTGAAGCTTTCTTT.

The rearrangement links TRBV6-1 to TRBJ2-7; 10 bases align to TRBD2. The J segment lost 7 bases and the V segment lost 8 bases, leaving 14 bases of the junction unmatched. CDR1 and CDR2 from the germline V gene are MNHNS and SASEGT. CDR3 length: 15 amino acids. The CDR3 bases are TGTGCCAGCGGGGGGGCGGGACTAGCGAACCGGGAGCAGTACTTC. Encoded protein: CASGGAGLANREQYF.

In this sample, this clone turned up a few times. The CDR3 DNA reads as TGTGCCAGCAGCTTAGCACGGAATTTGGATTCACCCCTCCACTTT. It yields the protein CASSLARNLDSPLHF. The chain uses TRBV7-9 and TRBJ1-6; D remains unclear. The CDR3 extends over 15 amino acids. The germline V gene encodes CDR1 SEHNR and CDR2 FQNEAQ (reference sequence). The V end lost 0 bases, the J end lost 8 bases, and 11 bases lay between the germline ends.

The CDR3 sequence is CASSLSRTGGQETQYF. The CDR3 DNA is TGTGCCAGCAGCCTATCCAGGACAGGGGGCCAGGAGACCCAGTACTTC. The chain couples TRBV11-2 to TRBJ2-5; 11 bases map to TRBD1. CDR1 and CDR2 (germline): SGHAT, FQNNGV. V lost 5 bases, J lost 5 bases, and 10 bases stayed unmatched. This CDR3 is built from 16 residues.

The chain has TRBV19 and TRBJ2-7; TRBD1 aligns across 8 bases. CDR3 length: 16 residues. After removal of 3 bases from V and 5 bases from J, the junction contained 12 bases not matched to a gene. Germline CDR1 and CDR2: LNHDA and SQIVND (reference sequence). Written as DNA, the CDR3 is TGTGCCAGTAGTATGGGACAGGCCCCATATTCCCACGAGCAGTACTTC. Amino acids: CASSMGQAPYSHEQYF.

The CDR3 loop reads CAISIRGEDQETQYF. The CDR3 DNA reads TGTGCCATCAGTATCAGGGGGGAGGACCAAGAGACCCAGTACTTC. The chain employs TRBV10-3 and TRBJ2-5, with TRBD1 as a possible D gene (7 bases). The CDR3 length is 15 residues. Germline V gene data show CDR1 as ENHRY and CDR2 as SYGVKD. V was trimmed by 5 bases and J by 0 bases, leaving 13 bases between them.

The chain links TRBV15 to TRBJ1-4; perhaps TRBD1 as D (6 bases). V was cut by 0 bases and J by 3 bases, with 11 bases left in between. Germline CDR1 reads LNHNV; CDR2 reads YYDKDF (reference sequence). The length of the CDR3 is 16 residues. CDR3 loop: CATSRDRGRSNEKLFF. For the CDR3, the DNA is TGTGCCACCAGCAGAGATCGGGGGCGGTCTAATGAAAAACTGTTTTTT.

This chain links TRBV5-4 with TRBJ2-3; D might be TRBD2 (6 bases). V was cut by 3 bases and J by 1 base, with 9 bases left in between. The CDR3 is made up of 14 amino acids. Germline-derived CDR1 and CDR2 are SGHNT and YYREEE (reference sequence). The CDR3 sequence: CASSSDYRTDTQYF. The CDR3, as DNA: TGTGCCAGCAGCTCGGACTACCGCACAGATACGCAGTATTTT.

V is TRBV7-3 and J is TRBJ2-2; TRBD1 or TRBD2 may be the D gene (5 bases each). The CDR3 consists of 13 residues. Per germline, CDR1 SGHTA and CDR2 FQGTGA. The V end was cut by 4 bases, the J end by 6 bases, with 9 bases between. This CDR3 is CASSSPGPGELFF. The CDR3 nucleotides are TGTGCCAGCAGCTCCCCGGGGCCCGGGGAGCTGTTTTTT.

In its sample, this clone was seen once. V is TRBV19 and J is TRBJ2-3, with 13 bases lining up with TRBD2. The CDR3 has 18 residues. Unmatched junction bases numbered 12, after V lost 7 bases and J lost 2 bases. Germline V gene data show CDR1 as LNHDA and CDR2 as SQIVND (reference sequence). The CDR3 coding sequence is TGTGCCAGTACCCCCTTCCCAACTAGCGGGGGGGTCACAGATACGCAGTATTTT. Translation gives CASTPFPTSGGVTDTQYF. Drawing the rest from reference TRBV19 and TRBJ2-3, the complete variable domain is DGGITQSPKYLFRKEGQNVTLSCEQNLNHDAMYWYRQDPGQGLRLIYYSQIVNDFQKGDIAEGYSVSREKKESFPLTVTSAQKNPTAFYLCASTPFPTSGGVTDTQYFGPGTRLTVL.

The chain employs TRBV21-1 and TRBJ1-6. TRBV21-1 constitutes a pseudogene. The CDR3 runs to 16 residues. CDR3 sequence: CASSKMGVRSYSPLHF. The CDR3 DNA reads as TGTGCCAGCAGCAAAATGGGGGTCCGATCGTATTCACCCCTCCACTTT.

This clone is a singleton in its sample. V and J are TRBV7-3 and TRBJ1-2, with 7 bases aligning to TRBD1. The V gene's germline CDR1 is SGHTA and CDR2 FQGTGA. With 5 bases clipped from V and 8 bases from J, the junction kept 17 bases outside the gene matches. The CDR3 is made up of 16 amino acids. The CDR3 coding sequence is TGTGCCAGCAGCCCCTCCCATGTACAGGGGCCACAAGGCTACACCTTC. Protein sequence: CASSPSHVQGPQGYTF.

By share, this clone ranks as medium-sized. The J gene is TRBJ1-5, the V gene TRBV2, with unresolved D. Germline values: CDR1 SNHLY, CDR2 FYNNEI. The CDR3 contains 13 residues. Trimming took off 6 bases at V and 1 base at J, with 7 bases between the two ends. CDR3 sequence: CASSADSNQPQHF. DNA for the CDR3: TGTGCCAGCAGCGCCGACAGCAATCAGCCCCAGCATTTT.

In DNA, the CDR3 is TGTGCCAGCAGCCCCCGCCGGGATAATGAAAAACTGTTTTTT. Translating it yields CASSPRRDNEKLFF. The chain has TRBV7-9 and TRBJ1-4; no definite D call. Germline V gene lookup returns CDR1 SEHNR and CDR2 FQNEAQ (reference sequence). CDR3 size: 14 residues. The V gene lost 5 bases and the J gene lost 4 bases, with 11 bases spanning the gap.

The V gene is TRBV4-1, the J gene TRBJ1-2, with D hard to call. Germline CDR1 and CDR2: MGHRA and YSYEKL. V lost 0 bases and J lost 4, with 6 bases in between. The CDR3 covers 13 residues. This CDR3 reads CASSQDPGYGYTF. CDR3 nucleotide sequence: TGCGCCAGCAGCCAAGACCCGGGCTATGGCTACACCTTC.

CDR3 sequence: CASSPRVAGVDIQYF. The CDR3 DNA follows: TGTGCCAGTAGTCCCAGGGTAGCCGGGGTGGACATTCAGTACTTC. This chain uses TRBV19 with TRBJ2-4; D may correspond to TRBD1 or TRBD2 (5 bases each). Germline CDR1 LNHDA, CDR2 SQIVND (reference sequence). The V end was cut by 5 bases, the J end by 8 bases, with 19 bases between. The CDR3 totals 15 residues.